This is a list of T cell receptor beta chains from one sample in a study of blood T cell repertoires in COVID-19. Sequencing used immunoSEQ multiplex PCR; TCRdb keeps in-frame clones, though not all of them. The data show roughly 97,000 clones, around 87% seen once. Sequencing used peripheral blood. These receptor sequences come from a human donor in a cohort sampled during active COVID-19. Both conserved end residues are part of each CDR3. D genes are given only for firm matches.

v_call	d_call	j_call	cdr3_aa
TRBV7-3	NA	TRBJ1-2	CASSLDSNYGYTF
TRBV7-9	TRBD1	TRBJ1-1	CASSLRQGINTEAFF
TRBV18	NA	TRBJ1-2	CASSQGDLGYTF
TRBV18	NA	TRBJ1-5	CASSLPQGNSNQPQHF
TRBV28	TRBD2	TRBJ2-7	CASSLNLAGGYEQYF
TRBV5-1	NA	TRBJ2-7	CASSSTGPRSYEQYF
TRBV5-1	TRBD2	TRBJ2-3	CASRSLAVTDTQYF
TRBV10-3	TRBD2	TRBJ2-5	CAISESGGETQYF
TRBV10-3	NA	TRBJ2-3	CAIASGSTDTQYF
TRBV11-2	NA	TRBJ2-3	CASSLPSTDTQYF
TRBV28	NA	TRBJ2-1	CASSFDVAVKLYNEQFF
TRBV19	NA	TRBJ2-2	CASSIGPGNTGELFF
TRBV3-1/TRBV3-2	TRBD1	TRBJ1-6	CASSQDRSTGEGGSPLHF
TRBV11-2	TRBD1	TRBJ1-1	CASSLTGSNTEAFF
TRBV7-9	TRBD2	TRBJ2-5	CASSLGLAGGSDQYF
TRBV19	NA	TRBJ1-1	CASSMLGGNTEAFF
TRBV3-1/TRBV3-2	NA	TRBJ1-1	CASSQGQNTEAFF
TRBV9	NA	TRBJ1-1	CASSLSGGAGTEAFF
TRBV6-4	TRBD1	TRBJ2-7	CASSDPGDRGMHEQYF
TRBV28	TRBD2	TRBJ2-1	CASSSGRGAYNEQFF
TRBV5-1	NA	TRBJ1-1	CASSFGGGMNTEAFF
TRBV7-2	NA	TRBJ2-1	CASSLIIGEQFF
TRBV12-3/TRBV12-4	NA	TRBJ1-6	CASSSSVNSPLHF
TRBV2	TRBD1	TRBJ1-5	CASSEGAGGQPQHF
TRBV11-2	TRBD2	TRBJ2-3	CASSLGASGSKSQYF
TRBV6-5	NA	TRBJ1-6	CASKRMDNSPLHF
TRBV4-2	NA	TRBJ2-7	CASSQALTESSYEQYF
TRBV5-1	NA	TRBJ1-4	CASSLRGGGLYEKLFF
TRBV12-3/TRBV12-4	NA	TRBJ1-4	CASSLRGKLFF
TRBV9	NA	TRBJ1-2	CASSPNPGLTRNYGYTF
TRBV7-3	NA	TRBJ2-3	CASSFPGTDTQYF
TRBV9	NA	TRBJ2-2	CASSVGPTGSTNTGELFF
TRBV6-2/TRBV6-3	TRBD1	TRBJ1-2	CASSYAGTAYGYTF
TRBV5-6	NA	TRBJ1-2	CASSLEGGGYGYTF
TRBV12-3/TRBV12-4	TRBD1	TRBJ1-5	CATQQGLNQPQHF
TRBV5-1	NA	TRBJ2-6	CASSSTVSGANVLTF
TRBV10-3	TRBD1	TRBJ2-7	CAINKDRESYEQYF
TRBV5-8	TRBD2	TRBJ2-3	CASSLDGTGGFTQYF